The count of the clone carrying this TCR beta chain is one. This record belongs to a study of blood T cell repertoires in COVID-19. Study overall: Researchers got acute and convalescent COVID-19 samples from the United States, Italy and Spain. The cDNA or gDNA used as material had been derived from T cells, B-cell-depleted T cells, or PBMCs.

The CDR3 totals 15 residues. Trimming took off 3 bases at V and 2 bases at J, with 15 bases between the two ends. Looked up from germline, CDR1 is GTSNPN and CDR2 is SVGIG (reference sequence). As handled by the study authors: Amplified reference gene primers provided the basis for estimating nucleated cell counts. The repertoire was sequenced with immunoSEQ multiplex PCR; TCRdb's copy has only in-frame clones and lacks some. That table gives V, J and clone size, and the DNA gave D and trimming. The profile shows 150,000 to 200,000 clones, around four fifths of them singletons. The clonotype was recovered from a woman of 80 years or more with acute or convalescent COVID-19. V usage is TRBV30 and J usage is TRBJ2-3; D is perhaps TRBD2 (5 bases). Sequencing was carried out using peripheral blood. The CDR3, as DNA: TGTGCCTGGAGCGGAGGAGAGGTAGACACAGATACGCAGTATTTT. It codes for CAWSGGEVDTDTQYF.